This TCR beta chain originates from a study of CD8+CD57+ T cells in acquired aplastic anemia. Sequencing involved patients with CD8+CD57+ cell expansion previously shown by flow cytometry. Findings and limits, study-wide: For CD8+ Simpson's diversity, patients and controls showed no significant difference.

In the case of this clonotype: Its antigen remains unidentified.

The V end lost 3 bases, the J end lost 4 bases, and 16 bases lay between the germline ends. Germline V CDR1 and CDR2: SEHNR, FQNEAQ (reference sequence). CDR3 length: 17 amino acids. CDR3 and TCR beta VDJ profiling relied on genomic DNA as the template. One entry per CDR3 protein, called by TCRdb with MiXCR from the reads. Among approximately 150,000 distinct CDR3 sequences listed, over 70% were seen once. This TCR was recovered from a human donor with aplastic anemia. V usage is TRBV7-9 and J usage is TRBJ2-6; D is perhaps TRBD1 or TRBD2 (5 bases each). Sequenced material: sorted CD4+, CD8+, or CD8+CD57+ T cells (not recorded which) from PBMCs. CDR3 DNA: TGTGCCAGCAGCTTTCAGGGTCCGGGGCGAGGGGCCAACGTCCTGACTTTC. Amino acid sequence: CASSFQGPGRGANVLTF.